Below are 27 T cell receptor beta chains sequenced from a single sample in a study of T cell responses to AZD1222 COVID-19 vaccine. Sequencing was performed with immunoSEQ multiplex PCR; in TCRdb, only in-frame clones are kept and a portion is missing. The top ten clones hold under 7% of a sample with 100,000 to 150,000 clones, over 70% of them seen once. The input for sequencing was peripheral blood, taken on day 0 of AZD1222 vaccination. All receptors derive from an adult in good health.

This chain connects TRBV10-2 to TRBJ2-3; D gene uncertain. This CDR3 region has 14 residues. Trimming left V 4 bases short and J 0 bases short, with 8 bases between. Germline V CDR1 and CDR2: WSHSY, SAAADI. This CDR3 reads CASSGARSTDTQYF. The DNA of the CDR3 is TGCGCCAGCAGTGGAGCGCGTAGCACAGATACGCAGTATTTT.

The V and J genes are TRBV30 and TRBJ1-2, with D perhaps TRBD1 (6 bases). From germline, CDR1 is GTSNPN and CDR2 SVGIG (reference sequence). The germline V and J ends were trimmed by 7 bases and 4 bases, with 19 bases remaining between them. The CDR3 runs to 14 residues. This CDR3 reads CALEGGKNFYGYTF. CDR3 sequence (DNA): TGTGCCTTGGAGGGGGGGAAAAACTTCTATGGCTACACCTTC.

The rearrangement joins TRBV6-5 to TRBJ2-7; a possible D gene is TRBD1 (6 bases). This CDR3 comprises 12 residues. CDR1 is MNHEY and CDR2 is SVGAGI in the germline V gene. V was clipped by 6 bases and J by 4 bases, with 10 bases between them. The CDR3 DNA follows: TGTGCCAGCAGATTGGGGGCATACGAGCAGTACTTC. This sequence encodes CASRLGAYEQYF.

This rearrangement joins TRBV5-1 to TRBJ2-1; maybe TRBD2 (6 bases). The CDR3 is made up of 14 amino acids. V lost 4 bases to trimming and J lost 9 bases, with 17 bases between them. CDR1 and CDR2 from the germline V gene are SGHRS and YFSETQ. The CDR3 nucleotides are TGCGCCAGCAGCGGCGGCGGGGCCGGTGGTGAGCAGTTCTTC. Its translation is CASSGGGAGGEQFF.

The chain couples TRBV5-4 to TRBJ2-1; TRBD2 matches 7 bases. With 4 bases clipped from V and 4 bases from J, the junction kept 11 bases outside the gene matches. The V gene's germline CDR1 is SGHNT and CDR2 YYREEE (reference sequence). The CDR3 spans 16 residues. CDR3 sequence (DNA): TGTGCCAGCAGCCCCCTAGGGACGGGGGGTTACAATGAGCAGTTCTTC. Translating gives CASSPLGTGGYNEQFF.

CDR3 loop: CSATSPHEQFF. The CDR3 DNA reads TGCAGTGCTACCAGCCCCCATGAGCAGTTCTTC. The rearrangement joins TRBV20-1 to TRBJ2-1; D unresolved. V was clipped by 4 bases and J by 8 bases, with 9 bases between them. Germline V gives CDR1 DFQATT, CDR2 SNEGSKA (reference sequence). The length of the CDR3 is 11 residues.

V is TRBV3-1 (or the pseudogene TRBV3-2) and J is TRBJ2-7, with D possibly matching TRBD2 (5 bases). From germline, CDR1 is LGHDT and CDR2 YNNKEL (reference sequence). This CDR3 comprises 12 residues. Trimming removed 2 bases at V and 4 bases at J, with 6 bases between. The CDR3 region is CASSQSGYEQYF. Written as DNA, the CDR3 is TGTGCCAGCAGCCAAAGCGGATACGAGCAGTACTTC.

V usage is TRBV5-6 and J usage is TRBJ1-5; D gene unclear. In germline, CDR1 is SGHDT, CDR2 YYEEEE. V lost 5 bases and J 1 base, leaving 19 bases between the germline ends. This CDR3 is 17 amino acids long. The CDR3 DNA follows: TGTGCCAGCAGTTCTCTCGCTGAGGGCAGGAGCAATCAGCCCCAGCATTTT. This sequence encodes CASSSLAEGRSNQPQHF.

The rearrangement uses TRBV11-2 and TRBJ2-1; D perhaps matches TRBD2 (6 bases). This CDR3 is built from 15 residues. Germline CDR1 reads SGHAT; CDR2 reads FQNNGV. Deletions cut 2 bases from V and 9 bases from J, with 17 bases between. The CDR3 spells CASSLSRTARGEQFF. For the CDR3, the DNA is TGTGCCAGCAGCTTATCAAGGACTGCGCGGGGTGAGCAGTTCTTC.

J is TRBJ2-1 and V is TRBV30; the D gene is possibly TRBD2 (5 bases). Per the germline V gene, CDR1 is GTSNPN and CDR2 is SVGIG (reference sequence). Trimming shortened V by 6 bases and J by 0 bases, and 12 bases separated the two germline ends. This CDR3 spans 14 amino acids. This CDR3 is CACPDFGSYNEQFF. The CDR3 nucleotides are TGTGCCTGCCCGGACTTTGGCTCCTACAATGAGCAGTTCTTC. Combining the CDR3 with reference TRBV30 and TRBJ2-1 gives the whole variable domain SQTIHQWPATLVQPVGSPLSLECTVEGTSNPNLYWYRQAAGRGLQLLFYSVGIGQISSEVPQNLSASRPQDRQFILSSKKLLLSDSGFYLCACPDFGSYNEQFFGPGTRLTVL.

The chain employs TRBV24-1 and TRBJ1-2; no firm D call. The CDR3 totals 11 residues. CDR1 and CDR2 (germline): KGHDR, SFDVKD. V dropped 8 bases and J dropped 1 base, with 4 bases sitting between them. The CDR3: CATTVNYGYTF. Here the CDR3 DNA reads TGTGCCACCACTGTTAACTATGGCTACACCTTC.

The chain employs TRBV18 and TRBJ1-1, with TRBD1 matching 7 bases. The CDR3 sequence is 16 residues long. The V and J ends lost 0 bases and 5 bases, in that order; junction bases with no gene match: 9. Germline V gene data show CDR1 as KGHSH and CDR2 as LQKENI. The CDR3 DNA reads TGTGCCAGCTCACCACCGGGGGGTGGCAGGGGGACTGAAGCTTTCTTT. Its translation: CASSPPGGGRGTEAFF.

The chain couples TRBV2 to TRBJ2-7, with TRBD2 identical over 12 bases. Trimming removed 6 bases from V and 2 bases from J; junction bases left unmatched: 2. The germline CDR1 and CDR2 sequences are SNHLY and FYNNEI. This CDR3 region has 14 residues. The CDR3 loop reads CASSRLAGAYEQYF. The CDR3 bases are TGTGCCAGCAGCCGACTAGCGGGGGCCTACGAGCAGTACTTC.

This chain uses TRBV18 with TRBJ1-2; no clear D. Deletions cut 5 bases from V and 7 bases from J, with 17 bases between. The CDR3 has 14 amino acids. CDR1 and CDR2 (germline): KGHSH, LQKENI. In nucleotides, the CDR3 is TGTGCCAGCTCATTTCAAGGGCGGAAGTTTGGCTACACCTTC. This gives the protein CASSFQGRKFGYTF. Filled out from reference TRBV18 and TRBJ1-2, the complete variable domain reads NAGVMQNPRHLVRRRGQEARLRCSPMKGHSHVYWYRQLPEEGLKFMVYLQKENIIDESGMPKERFSAEFPKEGPSILRIQQVVRGDSAAYFCASSFQGRKFGYTFGSGTRLTVV.

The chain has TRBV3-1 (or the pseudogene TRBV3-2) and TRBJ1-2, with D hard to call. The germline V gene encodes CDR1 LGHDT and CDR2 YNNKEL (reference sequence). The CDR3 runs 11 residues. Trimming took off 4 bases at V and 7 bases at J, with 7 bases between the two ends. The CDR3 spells CASSLGPGYTF. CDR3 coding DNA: TGTGCCAGCAGCCTGGGCCCTGGCTACACCTTC.

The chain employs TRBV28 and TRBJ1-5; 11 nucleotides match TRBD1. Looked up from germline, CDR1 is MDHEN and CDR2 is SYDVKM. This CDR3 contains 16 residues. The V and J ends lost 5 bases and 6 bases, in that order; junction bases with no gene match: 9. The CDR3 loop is CASSPIRGTGGQPQHF. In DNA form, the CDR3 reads TGTGCCAGCAGTCCAATTCGTGGGACAGGGGGTCAGCCCCAGCATTTT.

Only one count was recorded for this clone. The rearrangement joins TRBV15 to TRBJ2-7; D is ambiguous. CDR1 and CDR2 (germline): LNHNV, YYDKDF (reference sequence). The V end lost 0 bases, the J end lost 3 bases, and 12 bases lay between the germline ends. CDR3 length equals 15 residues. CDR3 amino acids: CATSRDRNSRYEQYF. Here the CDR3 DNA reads TGTGCCACCAGCAGAGATCGGAACAGTCGCTACGAGCAGTACTTC. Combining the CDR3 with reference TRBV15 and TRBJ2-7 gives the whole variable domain DAMVIQNPRYQVTQFGKPVTLSCSQTLNHNVMYWYQQKSSQAPKLLFHYYDKDFNNEADTPDNFQSRRPNTSFCFLDIRSPGLGDTAMYLCATSRDRNSRYEQYFGPGTRLTVT.

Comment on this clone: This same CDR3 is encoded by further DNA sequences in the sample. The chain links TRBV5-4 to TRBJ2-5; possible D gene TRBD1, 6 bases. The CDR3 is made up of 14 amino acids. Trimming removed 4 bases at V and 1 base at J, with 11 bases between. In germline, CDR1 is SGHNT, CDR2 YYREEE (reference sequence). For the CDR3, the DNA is TGTGCCAGCAGCCCGGGGACATCCCAAGAGACCCAGTACTTC. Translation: CASSPGTSQETQYF.

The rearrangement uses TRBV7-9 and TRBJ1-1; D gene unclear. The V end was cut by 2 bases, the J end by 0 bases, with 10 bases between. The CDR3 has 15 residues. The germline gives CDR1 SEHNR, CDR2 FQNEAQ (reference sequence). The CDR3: CASSLSGGMNTEAFF. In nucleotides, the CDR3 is TGTGCCAGCAGCTTAAGCGGAGGGATGAACACTGAAGCTTTCTTT.

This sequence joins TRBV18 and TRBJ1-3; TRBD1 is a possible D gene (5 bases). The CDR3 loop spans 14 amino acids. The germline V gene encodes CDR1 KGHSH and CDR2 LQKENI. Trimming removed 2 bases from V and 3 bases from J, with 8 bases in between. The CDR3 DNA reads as TGTGCCAGCTCACCAGGGGGAGGTGGAAACACCATATATTTT. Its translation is CASSPGGGGNTIYF.

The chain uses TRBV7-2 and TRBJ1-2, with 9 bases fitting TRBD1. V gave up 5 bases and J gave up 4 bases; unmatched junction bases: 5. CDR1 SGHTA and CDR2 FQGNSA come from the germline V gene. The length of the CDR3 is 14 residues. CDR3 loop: CASSRPGQGYGYTF. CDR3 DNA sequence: TGTGCCAGCAGCCGTCCGGGACAGGGCTATGGCTACACCTTC.

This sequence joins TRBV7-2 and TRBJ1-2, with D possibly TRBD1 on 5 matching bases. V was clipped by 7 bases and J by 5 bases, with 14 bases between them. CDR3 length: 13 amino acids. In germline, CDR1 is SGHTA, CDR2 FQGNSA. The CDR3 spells CASNSSGGYGYTF. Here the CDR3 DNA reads TGTGCCAGCAACTCATCGGGGGGGTATGGCTACACCTTC.

The CDR3 region has the DNA TGTGCCAGCAGTCCGCCGCAGGGGAACACTGAAGCTTTCTTT. Translation: CASSPPQGNTEAFF. This rearrangement joins TRBV6-5 to TRBJ1-1, with D perhaps TRBD1 (5 bases). V dropped 5 bases and J dropped 1 base, with 11 bases sitting between them. The CDR3 is 14 amino acids. The germline gives CDR1 MNHEY, CDR2 SVGAGI.

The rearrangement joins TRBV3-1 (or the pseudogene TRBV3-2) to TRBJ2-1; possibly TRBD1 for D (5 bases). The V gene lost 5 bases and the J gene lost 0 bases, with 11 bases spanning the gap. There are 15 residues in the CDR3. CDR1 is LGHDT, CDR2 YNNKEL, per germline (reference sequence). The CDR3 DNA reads TGTGCCAGCAGCGACAGAATCGCCTCCTACAATGAGCAGTTCTTC. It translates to CASSDRIASYNEQFF.

For the CDR3, the DNA is TGTGCCAGCAGCTTTTTAGGTCCGATCACTAGCACAGATACGCAGTATTTT. Its protein product is CASSFLGPITSTDTQYF. The genes are TRBV11-2 and TRBJ2-3; no reliable D call. Germline CDR1 and CDR2: SGHAT and FQNNGV. Deletions cut 3 bases from V and 0 bases from J, with 16 bases between. This CDR3 has 17 amino acids. Using reference TRBV11-2 and TRBJ2-3 for the parts outside the CDR3, the full variable domain is EAGVAQSPRYKIIEKRQSVAFWCNPISGHATLYWYQQILGQGPKLLIQFQNNGVVDDSQLPKDRFSAERLKGVDSTLKIQPAKLEDSAVYLCASSFLGPITSTDTQYFGPGTRLTVL.

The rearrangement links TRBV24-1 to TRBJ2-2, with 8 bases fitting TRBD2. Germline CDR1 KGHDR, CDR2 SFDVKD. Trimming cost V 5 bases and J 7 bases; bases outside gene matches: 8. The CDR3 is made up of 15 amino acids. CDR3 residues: CATSVPGRAGGELFF. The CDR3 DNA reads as TGTGCCACCAGTGTCCCCGGGAGGGCCGGCGGGGAGCTGTTTTTT.

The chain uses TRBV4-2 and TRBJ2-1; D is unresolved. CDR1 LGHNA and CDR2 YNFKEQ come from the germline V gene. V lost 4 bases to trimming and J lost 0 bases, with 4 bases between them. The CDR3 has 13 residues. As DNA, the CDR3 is TGTGCCAGCAGCCTGGACTCCTACAATGAGCAGTTCTTC. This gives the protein CASSLDSYNEQFF.